One sample yielded the 30 T cell receptor beta chains listed below, sequenced in a study of identifying expanded T cells in peripheral blood. Assay used: immunoSEQ multiplex PCR; TCRdb lists only in-frame clones, some missing. The sample lists 95,000 or so clones, approximately 84% occurring once. The sequenced sample consisted of blood. The source is a person aged 18 to 75 in good health.

The J gene is TRBJ2-3, the V gene TRBV12-5; D might be TRBD1 (5 bases). Trimming removed 5 bases at V and 1 base at J, with 7 bases between. The CDR3 length is 13 residues. Germline CDR1 and CDR2: LGHNT and FRNRAP. The DNA of the CDR3 is TGTGCTAGTGGTATAGGGGGCACAGATACGCAGTATTTT. Amino acid sequence: CASGIGGTDTQYF.

The chain combines TRBV19 with TRBJ2-1; D is ambiguous. The germline V and J ends were trimmed by 5 bases and 2 bases, with 22 bases remaining between them. CDR1 is LNHDA and CDR2 is SQIVND in the germline V gene (reference sequence). CDR3 length: 18 amino acids. The CDR3 is CASSASALLVYPYNEQFF. The CDR3, as DNA: TGTGCCAGTAGTGCCTCGGCCCTCCTCGTATATCCCTACAATGAGCAGTTCTTC.

This sequence joins TRBV19 and TRBJ2-1, with 8 nucleotides matching TRBD2. This CDR3 is 15 amino acids long. Germline CDR1 LNHDA, CDR2 SQIVND (reference sequence). V gave up 3 bases and J gave up 9 bases; unmatched junction bases: 10. The CDR3 loop reads CASSIPGGALVEQFF. CDR3 DNA sequence: TGTGCCAGTAGTATCCCCGGGGGGGCCCTTGTTGAGCAGTTCTTC.

V is TRBV19 and J is TRBJ2-5, with 8 positions matching TRBD2. This CDR3 contains 17 residues. CDR1 and CDR2 from the germline V gene are LNHDA and SQIVND (reference sequence). With V trimmed by 1 base and J by 5 bases, 12 bases remained unmatched. CDR3 in amino acids: CASSIVGGGTTWETQYF. CDR3 sequence (DNA): TGTGCCAGTAGTATAGTCGGCGGGGGGACAACGTGGGAGACCCAGTACTTC. Together with reference TRBV19 and TRBJ2-5, the CDR3 gives the full variable domain: DGGITQSPKYLFRKEGQNVTLSCEQNLNHDAMYWYRQDPGQGLRLIYYSQIVNDFQKGDIAEGYSVSREKKESFPLTVTSAQKNPTAFYLCASSIVGGGTTWETQYFGPGTRLLVL.

The chain uses TRBV28 and TRBJ1-1, with D possibly matching TRBD1 (6 bases). The V and J ends lost 6 bases and 0 bases respectively, with 32 bases between them. CDR3 length: 21 residues. Germline V gene sequence: CDR1 MDHEN, CDR2 SYDVKM. The CDR3 DNA reads TGTGCCAGCAGCCTAGCCACAGGGAGATGGGAAGGTACCACCCTGAACACTGAAGCTTTCTTT. Translating gives CASSLATGRWEGTTLNTEAFF.

The genes are TRBV5-1 and TRBJ1-1; D gene unclear. The CDR3 length is 14 residues. Germline V lookup: CDR1 SGHRS, CDR2 YFSETQ. The V gene lost 0 bases and the J gene lost 4 bases, with 10 bases spanning the gap. The CDR3 reads CASSLGGYGTEAFF. The CDR3 DNA reads as TGCGCCAGCAGCTTGGGAGGTTACGGCACTGAAGCTTTCTTT.

The V call is TRBV4-3, the J call TRBJ2-5, with unresolved D. V lost 4 bases and J lost 2, with 14 bases in between. The germline gives CDR1 LGHNA, CDR2 YSLEER. The CDR3 loop spans 15 amino acids. CDR3 protein: CASSLSANPQETQYF. In nucleotides, the CDR3 is TGCGCCAGCAGCCTATCCGCGAACCCTCAAGAGACCCAGTACTTC.

The genes are TRBV18 and TRBJ2-7; D possibly corresponds to TRBD1 (6 bases). V lost 5 bases and J 5 bases, leaving 19 bases between the germline ends. The CDR3 extends over 15 amino acids. CDR1 and CDR2 (germline): KGHSH, LQKENI. CDR3 protein: CASSSTDRFNDEQYF. The CDR3 DNA reads TGTGCCAGCTCATCAACCGACAGGTTTAACGACGAGCAGTACTTC.

The rearrangement joins TRBV9 to TRBJ1-1, with TRBD1 matching 9 bases. Germline values: CDR1 SGDLS, CDR2 YYNGEE. Trimming cost V 3 bases and J 4 bases; bases outside gene matches: 4. The CDR3 covers 14 residues. Here the CDR3 reads CASSAGTGRTEAFF. In nucleotides, the CDR3 is TGTGCCAGCAGCGCCGGGACAGGGCGCACTGAAGCTTTCTTT.

This clone was seen only once. The chain has TRBV5-4 and TRBJ1-1; D ambiguous. V lost 0 bases and J 0 bases, leaving 9 bases between the germline ends. The germline gives CDR1 SGHNT, CDR2 YYREEE (reference sequence). CDR3 size: 15 residues. The CDR3 DNA reads TGTGCCAGCAGCTTGGGCGTCCGGATGAACACTGAAGCTTTCTTT. Its translation: CASSLGVRMNTEAFF.

The table lists this clone with a few counts. The chain links TRBV5-4 to TRBJ1-6, with a weak D call TRBD1 (6 bases). Germline CDR1 SGHNT, CDR2 YYREEE (reference sequence). The V end lost 7 bases, the J end lost 6 bases, and 14 bases lay between the germline ends. The CDR3 consists of 14 residues. In DNA, the CDR3 is TGTGCCAGCCGAATTGGGGGGGCTAATTCACCCCTCCACTTT. Protein sequence: CASRIGGANSPLHF.

V usage is TRBV30 and J usage is TRBJ1-1, with a tentative D call TRBD1 (6 bases). This CDR3 has 13 residues. Between the trimmed V and J ends, which lost 5 bases and 2 bases, there was a span of 12 bases. Germline CDR1 is GTSNPN and CDR2 is SVGIG (reference sequence). CDR3 bases: TGTGCCTGGGAAAAGACAGGTAACACTGAAGCTTTCTTT. It codes for CAWEKTGNTEAFF.

J is TRBJ1-6 and V is TRBV4-2; weak D call: TRBD1 (5 bases). This CDR3 is built from 14 residues. Per the germline V gene, CDR1 is LGHNA and CDR2 is YNFKEQ. With 1 base removed from V and 9 bases from J, the gap between germline ends came to 10 bases. This chain's CDR3 is CASSQGQGGSPLHF. In nucleotides, the CDR3 is TGTGCCAGCAGCCAAGGGCAGGGCGGTTCACCCCTCCACTTT.

The J gene is TRBJ2-3, the V gene TRBV19; tentatively, D is TRBD2 (6 bases). Germline CDR1 LNHDA, CDR2 SQIVND (reference sequence). Trimming pared 5 bases from V and 2 bases from J, leaving 11 bases between. CDR3 length equals 14 residues. CDR3 nucleotide sequence: TGTGCCAGTAGTTGGAGGGGAATCACAGATACGCAGTATTTT. Protein product: CASSWRGITDTQYF.

The chain uses TRBV5-6 and TRBJ2-3; D possibly uses TRBD1 or TRBD2 (6 bases each). The CDR3 runs 15 residues. CDR1 and CDR2 (germline): SGHDT, YYEEEE. Deletions cut 4 bases from V and 2 bases from J, with 14 bases between. The DNA for the CDR3 is TGTGCCAGCAGCGTGAGGGGGGCCTCCACAGATACGCAGTATTTT. Protein: CASSVRGASTDTQYF.

DNA of the CDR3: TGTGCCAGCAGTTTGGTTGAGAGGTTAGGCACCGGGGAGCTGTTTTTT. Its protein product is CASSLVERLGTGELFF. The V gene is TRBV27, the J gene TRBJ2-2; D gene uncertain. CDR3 length equals 16 residues. V dropped 3 bases and J dropped 4 bases, with 15 bases sitting between them. Germline values: CDR1 MNHEY, CDR2 SMNVEV (reference sequence).

The gene calls are TRBV19 and TRBJ1-1; 8 bases map to TRBD1. Germline V lookup: CDR1 LNHDA, CDR2 SQIVND (reference sequence). Unmatched junction bases numbered 9, after V lost 6 bases and J lost 6 bases. CDR3 length: 14 residues. CDR3 residues: CASSDRGVIAEAFF. In DNA form, the CDR3 reads TGTGCCAGTAGCGACAGGGGAGTGATCGCTGAAGCTTTCTTT. The full variable domain, completed using reference TRBV19 and TRBJ1-1, is DGGITQSPKYLFRKEGQNVTLSCEQNLNHDAMYWYRQDPGQGLRLIYYSQIVNDFQKGDIAEGYSVSREKKESFPLTVTSAQKNPTAFYLCASSDRGVIAEAFFGQGTRLTVV.

Here the CDR3 DNA reads TGCGCCAGCAGCTTGGGCTGGACCCCACAAACCCAAGAGACCCAGTACTTC. It is translated as CASSLGWTPQTQETQYF. The V and J genes are TRBV5-1 and TRBJ2-5, with no clear D. Between the trimmed V and J ends, which lost 0 bases and 1 base, there was a span of 16 bases. Germline lookup yields CDR1 SGHRS and CDR2 YFSETQ. The CDR3 is 17 amino acids.

In this sample, this clone turned up once. The chain combines TRBV6-5 with TRBJ2-3; maybe TRBD1 (5 bases). With 5 bases removed from V and 4 bases from J, the gap between germline ends came to 10 bases. Germline lookup yields CDR1 MNHEY and CDR2 SVGAGI. The CDR3 sequence is 13 residues long. The CDR3 region is CASSPGHADTQYF. CDR3 coding DNA: TGTGCCAGCAGTCCCGGACACGCAGATACGCAGTATTTT.

V is TRBV5-6 and J is TRBJ2-1; 9 bases are a match to TRBD1. The germline V gene encodes CDR1 SGHDT and CDR2 YYEEEE. This CDR3 region has 16 residues. J gave up 8 bases and V 3 bases, and 12 bases lay outside the gene matches. The CDR3 loop reads CASSSNRDRAFHEQFF. The CDR3 DNA reads as TGTGCCAGCAGCTCAAACCGGGACAGGGCGTTCCATGAGCAGTTCTTC.

The chain joins TRBV27 to TRBJ1-4, with unresolved D. The V gene's germline CDR1 is MNHEY and CDR2 SMNVEV (reference sequence). The V and J ends lost 10 bases and 7 bases respectively, with 10 bases between them. CDR3 length equals 11 residues. The CDR3, as DNA: TGTGCCAAGCAGAGGGCTGAAAAACTGTTTTTT. Residues: CAKQRAEKLFF. The whole variable domain, remainder taken from reference TRBV27 and TRBJ1-4, is EAQVTQNPRYLITVTGKKLTVTCSQNMNHEYMSWYRQDPGLGLRQIYYSMNVEVTDKGDVPEGYKVSRKEKRNFPLILESPSPNQTSLYFCAKQRAEKLFFGSGTQLSVL.

The CDR3 protein is CASSLVRGVGIPDTQYF. The CDR3 bases are TGTGCCAGCAGCTTGGTAAGGGGGGTAGGCATCCCAGATACGCAGTATTTT. V gene TRBV5-7 combines with J gene TRBJ2-3; D could derive from TRBD1 or TRBD2 (6 bases each). TRBV5-7 belongs to the ORF category, with a function that is uncertain. Trimming took 0 bases from V and 4 from J, leaving 18 bases between them. CDR3 length: 17 residues.

The chain links TRBV7-2 to TRBJ1-4; D is ambiguous. With 5 bases removed from V and 4 bases from J, the gap between germline ends came to 26 bases. This CDR3 has 19 amino acids. Germline V gene data show CDR1 as SGHTA and CDR2 as FQGNSA. The CDR3 sequence: CASSPLLGTVGYNNEKLFF. The CDR3 coding sequence is TGTGCCAGCAGCCCCCTCCTGGGCACAGTCGGGTACAATAATGAAAAACTGTTTTTT.

The chain combines TRBV27 with TRBJ1-5; perhaps TRBD1 as D (5 bases). CDR3 length: 18 residues. V was shortened by 2 bases and J by 2 bases, with 19 bases between the two germline ends. Germline lookup yields CDR1 MNHEY and CDR2 SMNVEV (reference sequence). CDR3 DNA sequence: TGTGCCAGCAGTTTAAGAGGGAATCGAGGGGCCGGCAATCAGCCCCAGCATTTT. This codes for CASSLRGNRGAGNQPQHF.

J is TRBJ1-4 and V is TRBV4-1; D is undetermined. V gave up 1 base and J gave up 5 bases, with 8 bases separating them. CDR3 size: 14 residues. CDR1 MGHRA and CDR2 YSYEKL come from the germline V gene. CDR3 sequence reads: CASSQVGGNEKLFF. The CDR3 DNA reads TGCGCCAGCAGCCAAGTCGGAGGGAATGAAAAACTGTTTTTT.

CDR3 loop: CASRRESNSPLHF. CDR3 in DNA: TGTGCCAGCAGACGCGAGTCGAATTCACCCCTCCACTTT. V gene TRBV6-5 combines with J gene TRBJ1-6; the D is unclear. This CDR3 comprises 13 residues. V lost 6 bases, J lost 7 bases, and 10 bases lay in between. CDR1 and CDR2 from the germline V gene are MNHEY and SVGAGI.

The chain recombines TRBV7-2 with TRBJ1-2; no clear D. Germline V gives CDR1 SGHTA, CDR2 FQGNSA. The V gene lost 5 bases and the J gene lost 3 bases, with 25 bases spanning the gap. The CDR3 has 18 amino acids. Here the CDR3 DNA reads TGTGCCAGCAGCACTAGCCCCCTGGCAGGCGCTAGGGACTATGGCTACACCTTC. It translates to CASSTSPLAGARDYGYTF.

The rearrangement links TRBV5-1 to TRBJ2-5; tentatively, D is TRBD2 (6 bases). Germline V gene data show CDR1 as SGHRS and CDR2 as YFSETQ. The CDR3 consists of 14 residues. The V and J ends lost 4 bases and 3 bases respectively, with 13 bases between them. CDR3 coding DNA: TGCGCCAGCAGCCCGGGACGGGGGAAAGAGACCCAGTACTTC. This encodes CASSPGRGKETQYF.

The rearrangement links TRBV5-5 to TRBJ1-6; 7 positions agree with TRBD1. Germline CDR1 is SGHKS and CDR2 is YYEKEE (reference sequence). The CDR3 loop spans 17 amino acids. Trimming at V came to 3 bases and at J to 9 bases, leaving 15 bases not matched to a gene. The CDR3 nucleotides are TGTGCCAGCAGCTCAGGACAGGAAGGAGGATTTGGTTCACCCCTCCACTTT. It codes for CASSSGQEGGFGSPLHF. Full variable domain (rest looked up from reference TRBV5-5 and TRBJ1-6): DAGVTQSPTHLIKTRGQQVTLRCSPISGHKSVSWYQQVLGQGPQFIFQYYEKEERGRGNFPDRFSARQFPNYSSELNVNALLLGDSALYLCASSSGQEGGFGSPLHFGNGTRLTVT.

V and J are TRBV6-1 and TRBJ2-1, with D uncertain. Between the trimmed V and J ends, which lost 6 bases and 6 bases, there was a span of 6 bases. Per germline, CDR1 MNHNS and CDR2 SASEGT. This CDR3 is 11 amino acids long. CDR3 coding DNA: TGTGCCAGCAGGGAGAGCAATGAGCAGTTCTTC. It translates to CASRESNEQFF.